Shown below are 15 T cell receptor beta chains from a single sample sequenced in a study of blood T cell repertoires in COVID-19. The repertoire was sequenced with immunoSEQ multiplex PCR; TCRdb's copy has only in-frame clones and lacks some. This sample carries 150,000 to 200,000 clones, 80% of them seen once, and the ten largest clones take around 6.9%. The source material was peripheral blood. The receptors stem from a man in his 60s with acute or convalescent COVID-19.

The V call is TRBV5-1, the J call TRBJ2-3; no clear D gene. Trimming cost V 7 bases and J 0 bases, with 9 bases left between them. The CDR3 runs 13 residues. CDR1 is SGHRS and CDR2 is YFSETQ in the germline V gene. CDR3 sequence reads: CASGQSSTDTQYF. The CDR3, as DNA: TGCGCCAGCGGTCAGTCCAGCACAGATACGCAGTATTTT.

This chain links TRBV19 with TRBJ2-5; the D is unclear. This CDR3 region has 14 residues. Germline V gene data show CDR1 as LNHDA and CDR2 as SQIVND (reference sequence). Deletions cut 6 bases from V and 2 bases from J, with 13 bases between. CDR3 coding DNA: TGTGCCAGTAGGGGTGAGGTCTGGCAAGAGACCCAGTACTTC. Translated, it gives CASRGEVWQETQYF.

Only one count was recorded for this clone. This rearrangement joins TRBV25-1 to TRBJ2-2; 8 nucleotides align to TRBD1. The junction had 10 bases not matched to a gene; V was cut back by 3 bases and J by 7 bases. This CDR3 is 16 amino acids long. Germline CDR1 MGHDK, CDR2 SYGVNS. The CDR3 is CASSEGLTGVSGELFF. The CDR3 DNA reads as TGTGCCAGCAGTGAGGGCCTGACAGGGGTCAGCGGGGAGCTGTTTTTT.

As concerns this clone: The DNA is left out, because the CDR3 cannot be placed on it with certainty; the CDR3 is given as TCRdb lists it. The chain recombines TRBV6-5 with TRBJ1-2. The CDR3 numbers 12 amino acids, ends counted. Per the germline V gene, CDR1 is MNHEY and CDR2 is SVGAGI. The chain's CDR3 is CASSSSGDGYTF.

This chain links TRBV19 with TRBJ2-7, with a tentative D call TRBD1 (6 bases). CDR1 LNHDA and CDR2 SQIVND come from the germline V gene (reference sequence). V was clipped by 1 base and J by 4 bases, with 11 bases between them. The CDR3 is 14 residues long. As DNA, the CDR3 is TGTGCCAGTAGTATAGGGGGCAGGGGATACGAGCAGTACTTC. It yields the protein CASSIGGRGYEQYF.

The V gene is TRBV30, the J gene TRBJ1-2; TRBD1 might be the D (6 bases). Trimming removed 0 bases from V and 8 bases from J, with 10 bases in between. This CDR3 is built from 12 residues. Germline V gives CDR1 GTSNPN, CDR2 SVGIG (reference sequence). The CDR3: CAWSVPQGGYTF. In DNA, the CDR3 is TGTGCCTGGAGTGTACCCCAGGGGGGCTACACCTTC.

This chain links TRBV19 with TRBJ1-3, with D possibly matching TRBD1 (5 bases). The CDR3 spans 13 residues. V lost 5 bases and J 8 bases, leaving 13 bases between the germline ends. The germline V gene encodes CDR1 LNHDA and CDR2 SQIVND (reference sequence). Here the CDR3 DNA reads TGTGCCAGTAGTGCGGGACTCCCGTACACCATATATTTT. Translation: CASSAGLPYTIYF. The full variable domain, completed using reference TRBV19 and TRBJ1-3, is DGGITQSPKYLFRKEGQNVTLSCEQNLNHDAMYWYRQDPGQGLRLIYYSQIVNDFQKGDIAEGYSVSREKKESFPLTVTSAQKNPTAFYLCASSAGLPYTIYFGEGSWLTVV.

This clone showed up just a few times. The chain recombines TRBV5-4 with TRBJ2-1, with 8 bases fitting TRBD2. Unmatched junction bases numbered 5, after V lost 2 bases and J lost 4 bases. The CDR3 is 15 residues long. Germline V gene data show CDR1 as SGHNT and CDR2 as YYREEE (reference sequence). CDR3 bases: TGTGCCAGCAGCTTCGGCGGGGGGACTTACAATGAGCAGTTCTTC. It specifies CASSFGGGTYNEQFF.

This chain uses TRBV19 with TRBJ2-7, with D possibly being TRBD2 (7 bases). Germline V gene data show CDR1 as LNHDA and CDR2 as SQIVND (reference sequence). The CDR3 extends over 16 amino acids. The V gene lost 4 bases and the J gene lost 4 bases, with 20 bases spanning the gap. As DNA, the CDR3 is TGTGCCAGTAGTACGAACAGGGAGGGTCGCCCATACGAGCAGTACTTC. Translation: CASSTNREGRPYEQYF.

This clone appeared a single time. The chain couples TRBV11-3 to TRBJ1-2; a possible D gene is TRBD1 (6 bases). Trimming removed 0 bases from V and 2 bases from J, with 16 bases in between. Per germline, CDR1 SGHNT and CDR2 YENEEA. The CDR3 contains 17 residues. CDR3 loop: CASSLDPVAGVNYGYTF. CDR3 nucleotide sequence: TGTGCCAGCAGCTTAGATCCGGTCGCAGGGGTAAACTATGGCTACACCTTC.

This clone was seen once. The V gene is TRBV9, the J gene TRBJ1-1; a possible D gene is TRBD1 (5 bases). Germline-derived CDR1 and CDR2 are SGDLS and YYNGEE. The length of the CDR3 is 14 residues. The ends were cut back, 0 bases at V and 1 base at J, with 7 bases in the middle. CDR3 DNA sequence: TGTGCCAGCAGCGTAGACGGGGGGAACACTGAAGCTTTCTTT. Translation gives CASSVDGGNTEAFF.

This sequence joins TRBV19 and TRBJ2-3; 9 bases match TRBD2. CDR1 LNHDA and CDR2 SQIVND come from the germline V gene (reference sequence). The CDR3 length is 19 residues. V shed 6 bases and J 4 bases; nucleotides not matched to a gene: 20. The CDR3 loop reads CASSDAGRGSREGADTQYF. DNA for the CDR3: TGTGCCAGTAGCGACGCGGGCAGGGGATCGCGGGAGGGCGCAGATACGCAGTATTTT.

The chain links TRBV28 to TRBJ2-7; 7 nucleotides match TRBD1. Germline-derived CDR1 and CDR2 are MDHEN and SYDVKM. V lost 8 bases to trimming and J lost 5 bases; unmatched junction nucleotides: 3. The CDR3 is 11 amino acids. The CDR3 DNA is TGTGCCAGCTCTACAGGGGACGAGCAGTACTTC. It yields the protein CASSTGDEQYF.

This chain connects TRBV28 to TRBJ2-5, with D perhaps matching TRBD2 (6 bases). Germline V gene data show CDR1 as MDHEN and CDR2 as SYDVKM. The CDR3 is 14 amino acids. With 1 base removed from V and 5 bases from J, the gap between germline ends came to 11 bases. CDR3 protein: CASSLLGGEETQYF. CDR3 in DNA: TGTGCCAGCAGTTTATTGGGGGGAGAGGAGACCCAGTACTTC. Together with reference TRBV28 and TRBJ2-5, the CDR3 gives the full variable domain: DVKVTQSSRYLVKRTGEKVFLECVQDMDHENMFWYRQDPGLGLRLIYFSYDVKMKEKGDIPEGYSVSREKKERFSLILESASTNQTSMYLCASSLLGGEETQYFGPGTRLLVL.

For the CDR3, the DNA is TGCGCCAGCAGTGGGGGACAGGGCGTCTCTGGAAACACCATATATTTT. Translating gives CASSGGQGVSGNTIYF. This chain joins TRBV10-2 and TRBJ1-3; the match to TRBD1 covers 9 bases. This CDR3 is built from 16 residues. With V trimmed by 4 bases and J by 0 bases, 4 bases remained unmatched. Germline CDR1 is WSHSY and CDR2 is SAAADI.